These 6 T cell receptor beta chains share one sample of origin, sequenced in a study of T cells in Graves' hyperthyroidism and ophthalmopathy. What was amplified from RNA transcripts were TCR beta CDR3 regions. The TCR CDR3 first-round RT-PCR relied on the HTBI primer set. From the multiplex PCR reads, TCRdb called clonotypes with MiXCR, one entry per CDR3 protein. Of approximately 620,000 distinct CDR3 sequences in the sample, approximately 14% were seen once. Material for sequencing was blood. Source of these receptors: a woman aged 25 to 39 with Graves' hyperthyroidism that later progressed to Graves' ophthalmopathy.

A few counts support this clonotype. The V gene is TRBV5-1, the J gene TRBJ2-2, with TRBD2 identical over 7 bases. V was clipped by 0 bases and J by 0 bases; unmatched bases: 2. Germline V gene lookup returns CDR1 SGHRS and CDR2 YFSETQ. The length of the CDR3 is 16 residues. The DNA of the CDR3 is TGCGCCAGCAGCTTGGGGGACTATACGAACACCGGGGAGCTGTTTTTT. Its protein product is CASSLGDYTNTGELFF.

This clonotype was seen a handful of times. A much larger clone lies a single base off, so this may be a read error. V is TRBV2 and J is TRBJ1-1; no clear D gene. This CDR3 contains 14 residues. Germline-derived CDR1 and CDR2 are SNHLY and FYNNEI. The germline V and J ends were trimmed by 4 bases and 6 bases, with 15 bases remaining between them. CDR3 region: CASSGAFRVAEAFF. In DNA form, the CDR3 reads TGTGCCAGCAGTGGAGCTTTTAGGGTTGCTGAAGCTTTCTTT.

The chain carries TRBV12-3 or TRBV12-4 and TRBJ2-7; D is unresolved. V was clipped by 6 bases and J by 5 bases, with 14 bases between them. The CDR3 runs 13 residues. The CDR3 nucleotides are TGTGCCAGCAGGCCCGGCCCCGTCCACGAGCAGTACTTC. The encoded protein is CASRPGPVHEQYF.

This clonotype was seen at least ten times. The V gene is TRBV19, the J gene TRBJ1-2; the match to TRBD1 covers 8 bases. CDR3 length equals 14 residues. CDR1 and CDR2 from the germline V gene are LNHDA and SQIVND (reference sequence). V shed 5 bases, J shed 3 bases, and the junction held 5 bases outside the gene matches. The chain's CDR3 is CASSWAGGDYGYTF. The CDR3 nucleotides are TGTGCCAGTAGTTGGGCAGGGGGCGACTATGGCTACACCTTC. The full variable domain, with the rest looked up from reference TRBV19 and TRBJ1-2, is DGGITQSPKYLFRKEGQNVTLSCEQNLNHDAMYWYRQDPGQGLRLIYYSQIVNDFQKGDIAEGYSVSREKKESFPLTVTSAQKNPTAFYLCASSWAGGDYGYTFGSGTRLTVV.

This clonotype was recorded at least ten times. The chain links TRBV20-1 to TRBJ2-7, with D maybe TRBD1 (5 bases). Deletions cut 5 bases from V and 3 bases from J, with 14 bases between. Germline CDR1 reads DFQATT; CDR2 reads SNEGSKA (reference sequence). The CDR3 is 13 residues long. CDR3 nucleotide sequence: TGCAGTGCTGAGCCAGGGTCAGGCTACGAGCAGTACTTC. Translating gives CSAEPGSGYEQYF.

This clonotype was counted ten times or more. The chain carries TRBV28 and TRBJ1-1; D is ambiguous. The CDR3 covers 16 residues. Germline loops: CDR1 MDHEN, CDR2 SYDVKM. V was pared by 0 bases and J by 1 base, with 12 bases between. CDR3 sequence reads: CASSLWGGGTNTEAFF. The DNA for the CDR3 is TGTGCCAGCAGTTTATGGGGAGGCGGAACGAACACTGAAGCTTTCTTT.